These 13 T cell receptor beta chains were sequenced from one sample in a study of beta chain features in type 1 diabetes. Study-level results: Type 1 diabetes patients showed a moderate but significant shortening of TCRB CDR3s in all four CD4+ subsets.

The study reverse transcribed the entire isolated RNA, so it sequenced expressed TCRB transcripts. Profiled with immunoSEQ multiplex PCR; TCRdb holds only in-frame clones, not every one. The sample lists 250,000 to 300,000 clones, about 13% seen once, with 0.015% to 0.02% in the top ten. Their specific antigens are unknown. The specimen was naive CD4+ T cells from blood. The source is a young man with type 1 diabetes.

This clone was found a few times. This chain uses TRBV7-8 with TRBJ1-1; TRBD1 matches at 8 bases. V was pared by 5 bases and J by 4 bases, with 6 bases of the junction left unmatched. The CDR3 consists of 14 residues. The germline CDR1 and CDR2 sequences are SGHVS and FQNEAQ. The CDR3 sequence is CASSPGTGGTEAFF. The CDR3 DNA reads as TGTGCCAGCAGCCCAGGGACAGGCGGCACTGAAGCTTTCTTT.

This clone was detected a few times. The chain has TRBV7-8 and TRBJ2-7; TRBD1 matches at 7 bases. J gave up 5 bases and V 5 bases, and 6 bases lay outside the gene matches. The CDR3 runs 13 residues. Looked up from germline, CDR1 is SGHVS and CDR2 is FQNEAQ. CDR3 loop: CASSADRVHEQYF. CDR3 coding DNA: TGTGCCAGCAGCGCTGACAGGGTCCACGAGCAGTACTTC.

V is TRBV5-1 and J is TRBJ2-3; D is undetermined. CDR1 and CDR2 (germline): SGHRS, YFSETQ. Trimming took 2 bases from V and 5 from J, leaving 6 bases between them. This CDR3 contains 12 residues. The CDR3 is CASSFDRDTQYF. The CDR3 DNA follows: TGCGCCAGCAGCTTTGATAGAGATACGCAGTATTTT. The variable domain in full, completed from reference TRBV5-1 and TRBJ2-3, reads KAGVTQTPRYLIKTRGQQVTLSCSPISGHRSVSWYQQTPGQGLQFLFEYFSETQRNKGNFPGRFSGRQFSNSRSEMNVSTLELGDSALYLCASSFDRDTQYFGPGTRLTVL.

This clone has just a few counts. In DNA form, the CDR3 reads TGTGCCAGCAGGCCACAGGGGGTAGCCAAAAACATTCAGTACTTC. Its protein is CASRPQGVAKNIQYF. The chain has TRBV2 and TRBJ2-4, with 8 positions matching TRBD1. V dropped 6 bases and J dropped 0; count of bases not matched to a gene: 4. The CDR3 runs 15 residues. Germline CDR1 and CDR2: SNHLY and FYNNEI.

This clone was detected only a few times. This chain connects TRBV4-2 to TRBJ2-7; the D is unclear. The V end lost 0 bases, the J end lost 3 bases, and 6 bases lay between the germline ends. The CDR3 is made up of 13 amino acids. Germline V CDR1 and CDR2: LGHNA, YNFKEQ. CDR3 sequence (DNA): TGTGCCAGCAGCCAAGATGCGATCTACGAGCAGTACTTC. This codes for CASSQDAIYEQYF.

The chain recombines TRBV18 with TRBJ2-5; the D gene is possibly TRBD1 (5 bases). CDR1 is KGHSH and CDR2 is LQKENI in the germline V gene. The V end was cut by 6 bases, the J end by 0 bases, with 20 bases between. The CDR3 sequence is 17 residues long. DNA of the CDR3: TGTGCCAGCTCCCTCACTCGGCAACAGGCGAACCAAGAGACCCAGTACTTC. This sequence encodes CASSLTRQQANQETQYF.

The sample holds a few counts of this clone. The chain carries TRBV27 and TRBJ2-1, with D maybe TRBD2 (6 bases). Germline CDR1 MNHEY, CDR2 SMNVEV (reference sequence). The CDR3 sequence is 14 residues long. Deletions cut 2 bases from V and 9 bases from J, with 14 bases between. The CDR3 DNA reads TGTGCCAGCAGTTTACCCACTAGCCCCGGTGAGCAGTTCTTC. It translates to CASSLPTSPGEQFF.

This clone occurred a few times. V and J are TRBV5-6 and TRBJ2-7; TRBD2 matches 9 bases. This CDR3 comprises 15 residues. Germline V gene sequence: CDR1 SGHDT, CDR2 YYEEEE. With V trimmed by 2 bases and J by 5 bases, 8 bases remained unmatched. The CDR3 DNA is TGTGCCAGCAGCTTACTCGGGCCTAGCGGGAACGAGCAGTACTTC. It specifies CASSLLGPSGNEQYF.

In this sample, this clone turned up a few times. V is TRBV13 and J is TRBJ2-7, with D possibly matching TRBD2 (5 bases). This CDR3 has 12 amino acids. The V gene's germline CDR1 is PRHDT and CDR2 FYEKMQ (reference sequence). V gave up 6 bases and J gave up 6 bases, with 12 bases separating them. Written as DNA, the CDR3 is TGTGCCAGCAGACTAGGGCCCTCCGAGCAGTACTTC. Translating it yields CASRLGPSEQYF.

This clone was recorded only once. This chain uses TRBV11-2 with TRBJ2-7; perhaps TRBD1 as D (6 bases). In germline, CDR1 is SGHAT, CDR2 FQNNGV. Trimming removed 5 bases from V and 3 bases from J, with 14 bases in between. CDR3 length: 14 amino acids. CDR3 DNA: TGTGCCAGCAGCACCCAACAGGGAAGCTACGAGCAGTACTTC. This codes for CASSTQQGSYEQYF.

V is TRBV28 and J is TRBJ2-5, with D possibly being TRBD2 (5 bases). The germline CDR1 and CDR2 sequences are MDHEN and SYDVKM. The CDR3 loop spans 11 amino acids. V was trimmed by 8 bases and J by 7 bases, leaving 11 bases between them. CDR3 amino acids: CASGGPRTQYF. The DNA of the CDR3 is TGTGCCAGCGGAGGACCGCGGACCCAGTACTTC.

V and J are TRBV29-1 and TRBJ2-1; 16 bases map to TRBD2. The CDR3 totals 17 residues. The V gene's germline CDR1 is SQVTM and CDR2 ANQGSEA. V lost 3 bases and J lost 0; bases outside the gene matches: 2. The CDR3 bases are TGCAGCGTTGAGGGACTAGCGGGAGGGCACTCCTACAATGAGCAGTTCTTC. Its translation is CSVEGLAGGHSYNEQFF.

The CDR3 coding sequence is TGTGCCAGCAGCCGCGGGAGCGGAGATACGCAGTATTTT. This codes for CASSRGSGDTQYF. This chain joins TRBV5-4 and TRBJ2-3, with 7 bases lining up with TRBD2. Germline-derived CDR1 and CDR2 are SGHNT and YYREEE (reference sequence). The CDR3 extends over 13 amino acids. Trimming cost V 4 bases and J 5 bases; bases outside gene matches: 4.